The clone carrying this T cell receptor beta chain was detected only a few times. This sample was included in a study of blood T cell repertoires in COVID-19. Background on the study: Acute and convalescent COVID-19 samples came from the United States, Italy and Spain. PBMCs, B-cell-depleted T cells, or T cells were the source of the cDNA or gDNA that made up the material.

Original analysis: Amplification of reference gene primers was used by the study to estimate nucleated cell counts. Assay: immunoSEQ multiplex PCR; the TCRdb copy retains only in-frame clones and omits some. V and J calls and clone size are given by that table; D and trimming were obtained from the DNA. The table has about 490,000 clones, over 75% seen once; the top ten hold approximately 3%. Germline V gives CDR1 SGHRS, CDR2 YFSETQ. With 4 bases clipped from V and 11 bases from J, the junction kept 16 bases outside the gene matches. The CDR3 spans 15 residues. This chain uses TRBV5-1 with TRBJ1-1, with 8 bases lining up with TRBD1. The receptor comes from a human donor in a cohort sampled during active COVID-19. The sample comprised peripheral blood. The CDR3 here is CASSPGQGALKWAFF. The DNA for the CDR3 is TGCGCCAGCAGCCCCGGACAGGGTGCTCTGAAGTGGGCTTTCTTT.